One T cell receptor (beta chain) is described in this entry. The junction departs from the called germline gene at one end, perhaps through a read error. The record originates from a study of T-cell reconstitution after alpha-beta-depleted transplantation in children. Unique molecular identifiers were used to barcode this TCRbeta library. TCRdb passed the PCR reads through MiXCR, listing each CDR3 protein once. The sample has approximately 400,000 distinct CDR3 sequences, about a tenth seen once. The germline V gene encodes CDR1 ENHRY and CDR2 SYGVKD. This CDR3 is built from 13 residues. This TCR came from a human donor who donated a stem cell graft to a child with acute myeloid leukemia. The chain carries TRBV10-3 and TRBJ2-3; 7 bases fit TRBD2. The specimen comprised PBMCs from the stem cell graft donor, sampled from the stem cell graft. For the CDR3, the DNA is TGTACCATGAAGCGGGACCCCACAGATACGCAGTATTTT. It is translated as CTMKRDPTDTQYF.